This T cell receptor beta chain was documented in a study of Ad26.COV2.S vaccination and SARS-CoV-2 variants. About the research overall: COV1001, an Ad26.COV2.S trial, supplied this vaccine-arm donor. Ad26.COV2.S was injected intramuscularly once or twice, 56 days apart. Findings of the study overall: There was reportedly substantial breadth in spike-specific CD8+ and CD4+ T cell responses after vaccination.

The table came from immunoSEQ multiplex PCR; TCRdb's copy has only in-frame clones and leaves some out. The data show about 680,000 clones, more than 70% seen once. Treatment specified: some 20 received Ad26.COV2.S at low or high dose, single or two shots; about five received placebo; per-sample allocation not given. Collection of the samples took place on day 63 after the first injection of vaccine or placebo. An Ad26 vector that expressed Wuhan-strain SARS-CoV-2 spike constituted the vaccine. As for this clone: Its matching antigen is unknown.

This TCR derives from a person aged 18 to 59 who received the Ad26.COV2.S COVID-19 vaccine or a placebo. The sample was peripheral blood, taken in a trial of Ad26.COV2.S vaccine versus placebo.

The CDR3 bases are TGTGCCAGCAGTACAGGGGGCTCTGGAAACACCATATATTTT. Translation: CASSTGGSGNTIYF. J is TRBJ1-3 and V is TRBV7-9; 8 bases line up with TRBD1. Germline-derived CDR1 and CDR2 are SEHNR and FQNEAQ (reference sequence). The CDR3 totals 14 residues. Trimming took 6 bases from V and 0 from J; bases not matched to a gene: 1.